This is a list of T cell receptor beta chains from one sample in a study of T-cell reconstitution after alpha-beta-depleted transplantation in children. TCRdb used MiXCR to reprocess the PCR reads, holding one entry per CDR3 protein. The table lists about 610,000 distinct CDR3 sequences, more than 9% of them singletons, with about 4.2% in the top ten. Material: PBMCs from the stem cell graft donor, obtained from the stem cell graft. Every receptor here comes from a human donor who donated a stem cell graft to a child with acute myeloid leukemia. Both conserved end residues are part of each CDR3. Rows may omit the clone size; those that give it use once, few, many or a size class.

clone_size	j_call	v_call	cdr3_aa
few	TRBJ2-1	TRBV5-1	CASAFIGTRSYNEQFF
few	TRBJ2-2	TRBV3-1	CASDGITGELFF
NA	TRBJ1-3	TRBV29-1	CSATPGTNSGNTIYF
NA	TRBJ2-5	TRBV29-1	CSAARGDSWQETQYF
NA	TRBJ2-7	TRBV25-1	CASSAPDRGETYEQYF
NA	TRBJ2-1	TRBV12-3/TRBV12-4	CASRVTSGSLYEQFF
few	TRBJ2-7	TRBV20-1	CRPFQGLAGTSSYEQYF
few	TRBJ1-2	TRBV6-1	CASSLRNLYGYTF
many	TRBJ2-4	TRBV29-1	CSVEKGGTLKNIQYF
many	TRBJ2-3	TRBV24-1	CATSDRGGPRTDTQYF
NA	TRBJ1-1	TRBV10-3	CAISETGVGRAEAFF
many	TRBJ1-1	TRBV27	CAIDRGPRQAFF
few	TRBJ2-5	TRBV9	CASSVGGLAGQETQYF
few	TRBJ2-1	TRBV11-2	CASSLGWGESYNEQFF
many	TRBJ1-5	TRBV4-2	CASSQDVGGKNQPQHF
few	TRBJ2-7	TRBV2	CASSRNYEQYF
few	TRBJ2-3	TRBV11-2	CASSLGGAETLDTQYF
NA	TRBJ1-1	TRBV12-3/TRBV12-4	CASSLRQGGPNTEAFF
many	TRBJ2-1	TRBV20-1	CSARRTNSYNEQFF
many	TRBJ2-7	TRBV25-1	CASSALRTSYEQYF
NA	TRBJ2-5	TRBV29-1	CSVEAGAGGETQYF
few	TRBJ2-1	TRBV4-2	CASSPGTSGDNEQFF
NA	TRBJ1-2	TRBV12-3/TRBV12-4	CASSPDGSYGYTF
few	TRBJ2-1	TRBV7-9	CASSLAAGVSYNEQFF